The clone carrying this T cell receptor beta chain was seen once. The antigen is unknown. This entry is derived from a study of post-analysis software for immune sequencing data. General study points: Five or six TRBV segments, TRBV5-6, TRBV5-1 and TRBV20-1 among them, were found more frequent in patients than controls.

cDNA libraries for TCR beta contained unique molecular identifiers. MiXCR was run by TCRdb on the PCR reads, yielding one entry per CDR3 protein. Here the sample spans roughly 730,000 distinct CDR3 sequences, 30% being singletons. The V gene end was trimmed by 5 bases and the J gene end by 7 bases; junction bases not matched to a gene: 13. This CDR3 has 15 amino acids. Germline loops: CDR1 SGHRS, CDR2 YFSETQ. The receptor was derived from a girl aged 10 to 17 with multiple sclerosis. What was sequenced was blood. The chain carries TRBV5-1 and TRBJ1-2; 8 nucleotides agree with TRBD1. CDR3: CASRPEDRELIGYTF. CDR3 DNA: TGCGCCAGCAGACCGGAGGACAGGGAGCTTATTGGCTACACCTTC.